This T cell receptor beta chain emerged from a study of T-cell memory formation after mild COVID-19 (dated by TCRdb to 2020 to 2022). Concerning the study at large: TCR sequence clusters from the two donors were largely donor specific. T-cell clones expanding and contracting after mild COVID-19 in two donors were tracked by longitudinal TCRalpha and TCRbeta repertoire sequencing. The cohort comprised two young, previously healthy adult volunteers, one female and one male.

As concerns this clonotype: The antigen this receptor binds is unknown. No base quality information exists; no much larger clone differs at one position.

Study-wide findings and limitations: SARS-CoV-2 specificity was not confirmed for the second-wave clones peaking on day 37. Clones that contracted from day 15 to 85 showed balanced CD4/CD8 phenotypes, whereas a second wave of clones that expanded from day 15 to 37 leaned towards CD4+. Contracting CD4+ clones turned up mainly in the CM and EM memory subsets, whereas EMRA was where CD8+ clones were enriched. Only a couple of mild cases were covered by the study, and larger cohorts that include severe cases with pre-infection samples were considered necessary. Some responding clones were detected in pre-infection memory, which suggested that pre-existing cross-reactive memory T cells had joined the SARS-CoV-2 response.

TCRdb shows the sequencer as Illumina NovaSeq 6000. TCRalpha and TCRbeta cDNA libraries were constructed by 5'RACE with constant-segment primers, with sample barcodes and unique molecular identifiers being introduced. RNA was extracted from every sample with Trizol reagent. Amplification of the libraries took two PCR steps, and the second step added a second sample barcode plus Illumina TruSeq adapters. Libraries were sequenced on an Illumina NovaSeq with 2 x 150 bp paired-end reads. Per the original workflow: The reads were demultiplexed and collapsed into UMI-guided consensus sequences using migec v1.2.7. Using mixcr v2.1.11, UMI consensuses were aligned to TRA and TRB V and J templates and then assembled into clonotypes. A clonotype was counted as expanded or contracted only if both edgeR and NoisET called the change significant, with noise models trained on biological replicates. For edgeR calls, a false discovery rate-adjusted p below 0.01 and a log2 fold-change threshold of 1 were applied. As an exploratory analysis of dynamics, PCA with hierarchical clustering was applied to max-normalized trajectories of the 1000 most abundant clonotypes. Separately sequenced CD4+ and CD8+ repertoires were used to assign a CD4 or CD8 phenotype to each responding clone. The public reads were quality trimmed at Q25 with fastp and then assembled into clones with MiXCR by TCRdb, keeping productive beta chains. One record per CDR3 amino acid sequence lists the most common genes and DNA. The V and J calls were not made by the authors but by TCRdb's processing. The sample table records about 130,000 distinct CDR3 sequences; 20% to 25% of these occur just once. In total, the top ten clones hold about 24% of the sample.

Ficoll-Paque density gradient centrifugation was the method used to isolate PBMCs. Measured from the cysteine to the phenylalanine, the CDR3 is 13 residues long. Only the CDR3 DNA stays, 39 bases, in frame from base 1. V was cut back by 6 bases and J by 4 bases, leaving a gap of 10 bases between them. The germline V gene encodes CDR1 ENHRY and CDR2 SYGVKD. The receptor comes from an adult woman who had mild COVID-19 (a few samples of this study predate the infection). The sample titles of this study are shuffled in the database, so cell type and time point are left out; the donor was told from shared clones. The sample consisted of PBMCs or a T cell subset sorted from them (not recorded which). The chain links TRBV10-3 with TRBJ1-3; matching of 5 bases hints at TRBD1 as the D gene. Here is the DNA: TGTGCCATCAGAGGGGACGGAGGAAACACCATATATTTT. Translated, this gives CAIRGDGGNTIYF.